The present T cell receptor (beta chain) was sequenced within a study of T-cell memory formation after mild COVID-19. In the case of this clonotype: What it binds is unknown.

The V gene's germline CDR1 is MNHEY and CDR2 SVGAGI. This CDR3 region has 15 residues. The junction had 5 bases not matched to a gene; V was cut back by 6 bases and J by 1 base. One entry per CDR3 protein results from TCRdb running MiXCR on the 5' RACE reads. The sample comprises about 410,000 distinct CDR3 sequences, about a sixth of which are singletons, and roughly 21% rests with the top ten. Study observations and caveats: Clones that shrank (day 15 to 85) were balanced CD4/CD8, whereas later expanders leaned CD4+. Day 37-peaking second-wave clones had unconfirmed SARS-CoV-2 specificity. Pre-infection memory showed some responding clones, and this suggested that cross-reactive memory joined.

The sequencing sample was made of PBMCs or a T cell subset sorted from them (not recorded which). The source is a man between 18 and 29 years old who had mild COVID-19 (a few samples of this study predate the infection). Cell type and time point are not known. The chain carries TRBV6-5 and TRBJ2-3, with TRBD2 matching 9 bases. CDR3 coding DNA: TGTGCCAGCAGGACCCCTAGCGGGGGCACAGATACGCAGTATTTT. It translates to CASRTPSGGTDTQYF.